This T cell receptor (beta chain) comes out of a study of T cell responses to AZD1222 COVID-19 vaccine. Study-wide results and limits: Donors were mostly white British, more females; clonal diversity possibly underestimated.

Germline V gene sequence: CDR1 MNHEY, CDR2 SVGEGT. Trimming took 7 bases from V and 5 from J, leaving 17 bases between them. The CDR3 is 14 residues long. Method: immunoSEQ multiplex PCR; TCRdb's copy keeps in-frame clones and lacks some. The table has more than 85,000 clones, 80% to 90% seen once. In the case of this clone: Antigen: not known.

Researchers grouped second doses given at about 4 or about 12 weeks into one pool. The source is an adult who received the AZD1222 COVID-19 vaccine. The source was peripheral blood, collected 28 days after the second AZD1222 dose. This chain uses TRBV6-2 or TRBV6-3 with TRBJ1-1, with D possibly TRBD1 on 5 matching bases. CDR3 protein: CASTPGGVLTEAFF. The CDR3 bases are TGTGCCAGCACCCCCGGGGGTGTACTGACTGAAGCTTTCTTT.